Shown below are 14 T cell receptor beta chains from a single sample sequenced in a study of radiation and T cells in renal cell carcinoma (dated by TCRdb to 2018 to 2020). Explained via the paper, the time point label denotes: baseline pretreatment blood. The sample's treatment or condition label, decoded: 15 Gy SBRT to primary tumor, nephrectomy 4 weeks later. Libraries came from the immunoSEQ multiplex PCR assay. TCRdb took this table from immuneACCESS and kept in-frame rearrangements with V and J called. Such tables lack part of the clones; where checked against another copy, unresolved V genes explain under half of the gap, and the rest is unexplained. For this sample the table gives about 140,000 clones, of which 83% were detected only once. In total, the top ten clones hold under 25% of the sample. The sample consisted of blood, taken from a patient whose treatment included radiotherapy and nephrectomy. The receptors here all came from a woman between 45 and 65 years old with renal cell carcinoma.

In this sample, this clone turned up once. The gene calls are TRBV10-3 and TRBJ2-7; D remains ambiguous. The germline V gene encodes CDR1 ENHRY and CDR2 SYGVKD. V dropped 3 bases and J dropped 0 bases, with 18 bases sitting between them. The length of the CDR3 is 17 residues. The CDR3, as DNA: TGTGCCATCAGTGACTCGATGGACCGACCGACCTCCTACGAGCAGTACTTC. Translating gives CAISDSMDRPTSYEQYF.

This chain links TRBV7-2 with TRBJ2-7; tentatively, D is TRBD1 (7 bases). CDR1 and CDR2 from the germline V gene are SGHTA and FQGNSA. The CDR3 loop spans 15 amino acids. Deletions cut 5 bases from V and 3 bases from J, with 17 bases between. This CDR3 is CASSGGGTALYEQYF. The CDR3 nucleotides are TGTGCCAGCAGCGGGGGCGGGACAGCACTCTACGAGCAGTACTTC. Filled out from reference TRBV7-2 and TRBJ2-7, the complete variable domain reads GAGVSQSPSNKVTEKGKDVELRCDPISGHTALYWYRQSLGQGLEFLIYFQGNSAPDKSGLPSDRFSAERTGGSVSTLTIQRTQQEDSAVYLCASSGGGTALYEQYFGPGTRLTVT.

J is TRBJ1-4 and V is TRBV7-8; the D is unclear. The CDR3 length is 18 residues. Germline V gene sequence: CDR1 SGHVS, CDR2 FQNEAQ. Trimming cost V 5 bases and J 7 bases, with 26 bases left between them. CDR3 protein: CASSKSRRTVTMGEKLFF. In DNA, the CDR3 is TGTGCCAGCAGCAAATCTCGGAGAACAGTCACGATGGGTGAAAAACTGTTTTTT.

V gene TRBV7-2 combines with J gene TRBJ1-4, with D tentatively TRBD1 (6 bases). The CDR3 covers 16 residues. Germline CDR1 SGHTA, CDR2 FQGNSA. The V end lost 1 base, the J end lost 7 bases, and 16 bases lay between the germline ends. CDR3 coding DNA: TGTGCCAGCAGCTTAGAAGGGGGGCAAAATATTGAAAAACTGTTTTTT. This codes for CASSLEGGQNIEKLFF.

The chain carries TRBV4-1 and TRBJ1-1; no reliable D call. This CDR3 is built from 15 residues. V was shortened by 4 bases and J by 1 base, with 13 bases between the two germline ends. Germline-derived CDR1 and CDR2 are MGHRA and YSYEKL. In nucleotides, the CDR3 is TGCGCCAGCAGCCCCCGAGGGCGGGGGAACACTGAAGCTTTCTTT. Translated, it gives CASSPRGRGNTEAFF.

The J gene is TRBJ2-3, the V gene TRBV14; no reliable D call. The CDR3 consists of 14 residues. CDR1 is SGHDN and CDR2 is FVKESK in the germline V gene. Between the trimmed V and J ends, which lost 1 base and 1 base, there was a span of 6 bases. The chain's CDR3 is CASSQGYRTDTQYF. The CDR3 nucleotides read TGTGCCAGCAGCCAAGGATACCGCACAGATACGCAGTATTTT.

This clone has only a few counts. The chain couples TRBV14 to TRBJ1-2; D is uncertain. This CDR3 contains 14 residues. V was trimmed by 1 base and J by 3 bases, leaving 9 bases between them. CDR1 is SGHDN and CDR2 is FVKESK in the germline V gene. The CDR3 protein is CASSQVWADYGYTF. In DNA form, the CDR3 reads TGTGCCAGCAGCCAAGTATGGGCGGACTATGGCTACACCTTC.

This clone was seen a single time. The chain has TRBV5-1 and TRBJ2-1; 7 bases line up with TRBD2. Trimming at V came to 0 bases and at J to 5 bases, leaving 5 bases not matched to a gene. CDR3 length equals 15 residues. Germline V CDR1 and CDR2: SGHRS, YFSETQ. Here the CDR3 reads CASSLDGRADNEQFF. The DNA of the CDR3 is TGCGCCAGCAGCTTGGATGGGAGGGCAGACAATGAGCAGTTCTTC.

The chain links TRBV7-7 to TRBJ2-2; D might be TRBD1 or TRBD2, each matching 6 bases. This CDR3 is built from 16 residues. Deletions cut 0 bases from V and 1 base from J, with 9 bases between. Germline V gene sequence: CDR1 SSHAT, CDR2 FNYEAQ (reference sequence). The CDR3 DNA follows: TGTGCCAGCAGCTTAGCAGGGGGACTGAACACCGGGGAGCTGTTTTTT. This translates into CASSLAGGLNTGELFF.

On this clone itself: The junction differs from germline at one of its ends, possibly a read error. This chain uses TRBV28 with TRBJ1-1; 9 nucleotides line up with TRBD1. The CDR3 is made up of 12 amino acids. The germline gives CDR1 MDHEN, CDR2 SYDVKM. The CDR3 DNA follows: TGTGCCAGCAGTTTAGGGACAGGGTTTTTGGTCTTT. Translation: CASSLGTGFLVF. Looking up the rest from reference TRBV28 and TRBJ1-1 gives the full variable domain: DVKVTQSSRYLVKRTGEKVFLECVQDMDHENMFWYRQDPGLGLRLIYFSYDVKMKEKGDIPEGYSVSREKKERFSLILESASTNQTSMYLCASSLGTGFLVFGQGTRLTVV.

The chain carries TRBV7-2 and TRBJ1-1, with D hard to call. The CDR3 loop spans 13 amino acids. Germline values: CDR1 SGHTA, CDR2 FQGNSA. V was cut by 1 base and J by 6 bases, with 9 bases left in between. CDR3 amino acids: CASSLGPRSEAFF. The CDR3 DNA follows: TGTGCCAGCAGCTTAGGCCCGCGCTCTGAAGCTTTCTTT.

This clone was found once. This chain uses TRBV29-1 with TRBJ2-5; D gene ambiguous. CDR3 length: 12 residues. V dropped 7 bases and J dropped 2 bases, with 11 bases sitting between them. CDR1 is SQVTM and CDR2 is ANQGSEA in the germline V gene. The CDR3 DNA follows: TGCAGCGCCCAGCCCCTACAAGAGACCCAGTACTTC. Amino acids: CSAQPLQETQYF.

CDR3 sequence reads: CASSQEVNYGYTF. Written as DNA, the CDR3 is TGCGCCAGCAGCCAAGAGGTCAACTATGGCTACACCTTC. The V and J genes are TRBV4-1 and TRBJ1-2; D call uncertain. The germline gives CDR1 MGHRA, CDR2 YSYEKL. The CDR3 has 13 amino acids. V shed 0 bases and J shed 2 bases, with 4 bases lying between them.

This clone was found a few times. V gene TRBV18 combines with J gene TRBJ2-2; no clear D. Germline V gene lookup returns CDR1 KGHSH and CDR2 LQKENI. V was clipped by 3 bases and J by 6 bases, with 14 bases between them. The CDR3 totals 15 residues. CDR3 sequence: CASSPTFLASGELFF. The CDR3 coding sequence is TGTGCCAGCTCACCTACCTTTTTAGCTTCCGGGGAGCTGTTTTTT.